Here is one T cell receptor beta chain with its context. In the same sample, other DNA sequences code for this CDR3. Sequencing used immunoSEQ multiplex PCR; TCRdb keeps in-frame clones, though not all of them. The profile shows around 250,000 clones, around 85% of them singletons. These data originate in a study of blood T cell repertoires in COVID-19. This study enrolled people aged about 18 to 95 from about two dozen US geographic areas. The TCR sequence derives from a woman in her forties or fifties who had recovered from COVID-19. The sequencing sample was made of PBMCs or T cells enriched from blood (not recorded which).

The CDR3: CASSGTSGSYEQYF. In DNA, the CDR3 is TGTGCCAGTTCCGGGACTAGCGGCTCCTACGAGCAGTACTTC. The chain links TRBV19 to TRBJ2-7, with 11 bases aligning to TRBD2. Germline loops: CDR1 LNHDA, CDR2 SQIVND (reference sequence). CDR3 length equals 14 residues. J gave up 0 bases and V 8 bases, and 3 bases lay outside the gene matches.